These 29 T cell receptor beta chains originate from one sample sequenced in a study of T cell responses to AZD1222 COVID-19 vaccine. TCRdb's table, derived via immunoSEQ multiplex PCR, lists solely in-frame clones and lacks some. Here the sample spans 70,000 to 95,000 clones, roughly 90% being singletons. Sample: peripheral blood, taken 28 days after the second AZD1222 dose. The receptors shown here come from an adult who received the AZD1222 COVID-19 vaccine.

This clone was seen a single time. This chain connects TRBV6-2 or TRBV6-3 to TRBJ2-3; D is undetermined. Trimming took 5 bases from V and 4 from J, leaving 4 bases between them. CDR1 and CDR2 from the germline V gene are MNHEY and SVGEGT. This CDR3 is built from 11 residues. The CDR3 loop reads CASSVSDTQYF. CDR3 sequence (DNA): TGTGCCAGCAGTGTCTCAGATACGCAGTATTTT.

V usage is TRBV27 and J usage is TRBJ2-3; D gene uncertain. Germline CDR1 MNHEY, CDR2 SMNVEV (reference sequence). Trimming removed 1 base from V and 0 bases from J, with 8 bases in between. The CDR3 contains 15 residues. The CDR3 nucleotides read TGTGCCAGCAGTTTATACGGCTCTAGCACAGATACGCAGTATTTT. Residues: CASSLYGSSTDTQYF.

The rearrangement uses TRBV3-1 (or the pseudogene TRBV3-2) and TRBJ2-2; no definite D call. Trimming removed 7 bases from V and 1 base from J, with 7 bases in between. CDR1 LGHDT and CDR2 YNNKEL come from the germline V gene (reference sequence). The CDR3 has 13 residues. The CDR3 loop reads CASTLQNTGELFF. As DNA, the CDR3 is TGTGCCAGCACCCTACAGAACACCGGGGAGCTGTTTTTT.

The CDR3 reads CASGQTYEQYF. The CDR3 DNA reads as TGTGCCAGCGGACAGACATACGAGCAGTACTTC. This chain uses TRBV2 with TRBJ2-7, with D perhaps TRBD1 (6 bases). Trimming removed 8 bases at V and 4 bases at J, with 9 bases between. Germline loops: CDR1 SNHLY, CDR2 FYNNEI. The CDR3 loop spans 11 amino acids.

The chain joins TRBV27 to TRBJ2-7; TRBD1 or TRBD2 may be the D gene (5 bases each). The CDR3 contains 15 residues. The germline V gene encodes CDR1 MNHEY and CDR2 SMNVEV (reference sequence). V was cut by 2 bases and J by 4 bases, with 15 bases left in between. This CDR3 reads CASSLEAGTKYEQYF. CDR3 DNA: TGTGCCAGCAGTTTAGAGGCCGGGACGAAATACGAGCAGTACTTC.

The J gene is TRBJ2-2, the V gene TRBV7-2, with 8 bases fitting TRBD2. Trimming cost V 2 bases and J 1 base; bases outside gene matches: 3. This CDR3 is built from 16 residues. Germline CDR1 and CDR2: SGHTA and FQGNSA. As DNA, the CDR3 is TGTGCCAGCAGCTTACTAAGCGGGAGGAACACCGGGGAGCTGTTTTTT. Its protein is CASSLLSGRNTGELFF.

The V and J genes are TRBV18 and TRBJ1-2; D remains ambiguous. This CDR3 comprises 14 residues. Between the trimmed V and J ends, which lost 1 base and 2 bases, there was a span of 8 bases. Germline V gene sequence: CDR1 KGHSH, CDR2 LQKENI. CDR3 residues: CASSPQGGNYGYTF. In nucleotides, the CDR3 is TGTGCCAGCTCACCACAGGGAGGGAACTATGGCTACACCTTC.

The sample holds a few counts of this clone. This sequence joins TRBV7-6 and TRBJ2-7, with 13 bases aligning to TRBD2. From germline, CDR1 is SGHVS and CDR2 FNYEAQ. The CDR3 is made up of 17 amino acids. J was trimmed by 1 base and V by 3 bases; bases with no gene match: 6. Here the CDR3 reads CASSFGLAGETSYEQYF. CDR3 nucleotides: TGTGCCAGCAGCTTCGGACTAGCGGGAGAAACGTCCTACGAGCAGTACTTC.

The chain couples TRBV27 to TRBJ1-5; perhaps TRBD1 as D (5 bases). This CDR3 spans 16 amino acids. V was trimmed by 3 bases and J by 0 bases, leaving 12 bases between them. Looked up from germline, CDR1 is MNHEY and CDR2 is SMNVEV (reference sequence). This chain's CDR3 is CASSLVWGDSNQPQHF. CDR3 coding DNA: TGTGCCAGCAGTTTGGTCTGGGGGGATAGCAATCAGCCCCAGCATTTT.

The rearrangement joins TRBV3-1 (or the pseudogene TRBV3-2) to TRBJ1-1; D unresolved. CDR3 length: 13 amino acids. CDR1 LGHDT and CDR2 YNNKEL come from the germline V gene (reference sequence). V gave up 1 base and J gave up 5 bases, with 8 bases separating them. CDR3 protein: CASSQVLQTEAFF. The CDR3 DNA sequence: TGTGCCAGCAGCCAAGTACTGCAGACTGAAGCTTTCTTT.

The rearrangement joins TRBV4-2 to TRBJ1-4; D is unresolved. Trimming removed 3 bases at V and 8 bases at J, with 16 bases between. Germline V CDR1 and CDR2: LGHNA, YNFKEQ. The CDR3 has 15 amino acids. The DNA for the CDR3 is TGTGCCAGCAGCCACTTTCGGCTCCTGGGAGAAAAACTGTTTTTT. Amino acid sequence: CASSHFRLLGEKLFF.

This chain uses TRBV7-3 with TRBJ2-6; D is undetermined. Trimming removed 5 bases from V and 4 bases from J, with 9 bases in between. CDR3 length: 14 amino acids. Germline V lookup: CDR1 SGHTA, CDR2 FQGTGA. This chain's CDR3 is CASSPRSGANVLTF. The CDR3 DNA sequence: TGTGCCAGCAGCCCTAGGTCCGGGGCCAACGTCCTGACTTTC.

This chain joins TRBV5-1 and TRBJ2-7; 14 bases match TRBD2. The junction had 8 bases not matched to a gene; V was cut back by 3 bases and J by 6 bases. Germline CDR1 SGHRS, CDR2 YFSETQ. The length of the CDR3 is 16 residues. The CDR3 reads CASSSGLAGGGGEQYF. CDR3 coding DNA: TGCGCCAGCAGCTCTGGACTAGCGGGAGGTGGGGGCGAGCAGTACTTC.

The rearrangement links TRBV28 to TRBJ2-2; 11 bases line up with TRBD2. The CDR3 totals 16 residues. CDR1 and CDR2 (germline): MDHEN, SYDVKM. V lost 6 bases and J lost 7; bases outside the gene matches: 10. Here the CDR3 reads CASSPGGLAGHGELFF. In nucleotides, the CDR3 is TGTGCCAGCAGCCCAGGAGGACTAGCGGGCCACGGGGAGCTGTTTTTT. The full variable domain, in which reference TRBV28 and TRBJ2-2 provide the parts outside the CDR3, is DVKVTQSSRYLVKRTGEKVFLECVQDMDHENMFWYRQDPGLGLRLIYFSYDVKMKEKGDIPEGYSVSREKKERFSLILESASTNQTSMYLCASSPGGLAGHGELFFGEGSRLTVL.

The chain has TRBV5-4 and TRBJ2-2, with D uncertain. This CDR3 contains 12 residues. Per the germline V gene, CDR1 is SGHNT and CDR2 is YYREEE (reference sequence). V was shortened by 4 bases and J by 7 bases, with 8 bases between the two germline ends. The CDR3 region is CASSRSDGELFF. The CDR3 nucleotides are TGTGCCAGCAGCCGGTCGGACGGGGAGCTGTTTTTT.

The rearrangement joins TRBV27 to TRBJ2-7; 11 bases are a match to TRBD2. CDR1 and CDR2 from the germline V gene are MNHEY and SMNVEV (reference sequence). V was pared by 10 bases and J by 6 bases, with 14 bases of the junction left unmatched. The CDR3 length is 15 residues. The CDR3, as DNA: TGTGCCACCAGCCCACTAGCGGGAGTTTTCCGCGAGCAGTACTTC. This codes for CATSPLAGVFREQYF.

CDR3 region: CASSPMGAGVNEQYF. In nucleotides, the CDR3 is TGTGCCAGCAGCCCCATGGGGGCGGGAGTGAACGAGCAGTACTTC. This chain links TRBV3-1 (or the pseudogene TRBV3-2) with TRBJ2-7, with D possibly TRBD2 on 7 matching bases. The CDR3 sequence is 15 residues long. Between the trimmed V and J ends, which lost 4 bases and 5 bases, there was a span of 18 bases. Looked up from germline, CDR1 is LGHDT and CDR2 is YNNKEL (reference sequence).

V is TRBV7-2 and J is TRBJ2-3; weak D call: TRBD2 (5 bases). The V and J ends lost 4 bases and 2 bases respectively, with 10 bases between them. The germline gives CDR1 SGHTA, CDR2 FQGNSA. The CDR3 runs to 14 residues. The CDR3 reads CASSSGINTDTQYF. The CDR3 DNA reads TGTGCCAGCAGCTCGGGGATTAACACAGATACGCAGTATTTT.

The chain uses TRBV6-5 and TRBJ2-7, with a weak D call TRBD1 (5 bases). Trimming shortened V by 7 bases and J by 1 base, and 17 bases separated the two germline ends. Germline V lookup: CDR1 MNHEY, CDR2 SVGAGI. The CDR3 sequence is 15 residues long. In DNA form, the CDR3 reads TGTGCCAGCAATCCTGGACAAGCCCTTTCCTACGAGCAGTACTTC. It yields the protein CASNPGQALSYEQYF.

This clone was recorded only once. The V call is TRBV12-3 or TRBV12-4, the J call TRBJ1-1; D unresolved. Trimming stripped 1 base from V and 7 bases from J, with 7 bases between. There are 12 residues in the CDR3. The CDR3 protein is CASSLEDGEAFF. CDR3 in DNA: TGTGCCAGCAGTTTAGAGGACGGTGAAGCTTTCTTT.

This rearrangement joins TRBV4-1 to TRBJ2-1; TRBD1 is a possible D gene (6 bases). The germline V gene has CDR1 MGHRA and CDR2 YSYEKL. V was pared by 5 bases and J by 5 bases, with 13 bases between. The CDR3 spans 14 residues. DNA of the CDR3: TGCGCCAGCAGCACACGGACAGCTGACAATGAGCAGTTCTTC. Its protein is CASSTRTADNEQFF.

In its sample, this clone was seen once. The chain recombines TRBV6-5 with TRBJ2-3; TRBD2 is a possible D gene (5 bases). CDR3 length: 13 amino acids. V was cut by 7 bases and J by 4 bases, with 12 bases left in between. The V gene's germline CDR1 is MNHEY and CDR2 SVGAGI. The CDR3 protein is CASTGSLADTQYF. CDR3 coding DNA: TGTGCCAGCACTGGGAGTCTGGCAGATACGCAGTATTTT.

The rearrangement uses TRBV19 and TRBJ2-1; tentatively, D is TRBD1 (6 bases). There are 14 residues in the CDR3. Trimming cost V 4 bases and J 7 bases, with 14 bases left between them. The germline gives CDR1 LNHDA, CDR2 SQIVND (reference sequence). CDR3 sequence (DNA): TGTGCCAGTAGTAACACAGGGCTTCCGAATGAGCAGTTCTTC. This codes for CASSNTGLPNEQFF.

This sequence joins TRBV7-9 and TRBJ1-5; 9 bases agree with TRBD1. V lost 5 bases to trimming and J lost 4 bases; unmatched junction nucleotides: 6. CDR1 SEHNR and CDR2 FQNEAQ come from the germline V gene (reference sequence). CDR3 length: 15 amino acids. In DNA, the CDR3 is TGTGCCAGCAGCCTAACCGGGACAGGGAATCAGCCCCAGCATTTT. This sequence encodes CASSLTGTGNQPQHF. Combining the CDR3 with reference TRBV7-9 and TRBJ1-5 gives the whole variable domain DTGVSQNPRHKITKRGQNVTFRCDPISEHNRLYWYRQTLGQGPEFLTYFQNEAQLEKSRLLSDRFSAERPKGSFSTLEIQRTEQGDSAMYLCASSLTGTGNQPQHFGDGTRLSIL.

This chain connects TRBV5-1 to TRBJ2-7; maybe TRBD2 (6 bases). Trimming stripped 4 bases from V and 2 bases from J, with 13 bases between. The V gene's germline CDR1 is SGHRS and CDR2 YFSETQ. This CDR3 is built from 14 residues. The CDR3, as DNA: TGCGCCAGCAGCCCCGGGACTGGACCCTACGAGCAGTACTTC. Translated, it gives CASSPGTGPYEQYF.

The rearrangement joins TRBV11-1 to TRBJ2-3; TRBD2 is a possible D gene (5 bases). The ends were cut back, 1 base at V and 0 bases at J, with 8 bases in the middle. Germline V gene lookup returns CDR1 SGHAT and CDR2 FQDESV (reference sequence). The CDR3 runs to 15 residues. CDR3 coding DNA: TGTGCCAGCAGCTTAGGGTGGAGGAGCACAGATACGCAGTATTTT. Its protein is CASSLGWRSTDTQYF.

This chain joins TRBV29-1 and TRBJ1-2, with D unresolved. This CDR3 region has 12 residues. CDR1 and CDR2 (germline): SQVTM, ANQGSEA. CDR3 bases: TGCTCCATATGGGGAACTAACTATGGCTACACCTTC. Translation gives CSIWGTNYGYTF.

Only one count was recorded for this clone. In DNA form, the CDR3 reads TGTGCCAGCAGTTTCCGCAAGGAGGGCTACACCTTC. This translates into CASSFRKEGYTF. V gene TRBV28 combines with J gene TRBJ1-2; D not resolved. The V end was cut by 3 bases, the J end by 8 bases, with 10 bases between. CDR1 and CDR2 (germline): MDHEN, SYDVKM. The CDR3 consists of 12 residues.

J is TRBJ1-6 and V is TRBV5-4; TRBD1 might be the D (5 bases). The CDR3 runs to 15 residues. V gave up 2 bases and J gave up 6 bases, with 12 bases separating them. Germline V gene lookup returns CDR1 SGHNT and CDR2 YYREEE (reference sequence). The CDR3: CASSLGGTINSPLHF. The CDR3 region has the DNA TGTGCCAGCAGCTTAGGTGGGACGATTAATTCACCCCTCCACTTT. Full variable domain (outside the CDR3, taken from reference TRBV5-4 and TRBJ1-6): ETGVTQSPTHLIKTRGQQVTLRCSSQSGHNTVSWYQQALGQGPQFIFQYYREEENGRGNFPPRFSGLQFPNYSSELNVNALELDDSALYLCASSLGGTINSPLHFGNGTRLTVT.